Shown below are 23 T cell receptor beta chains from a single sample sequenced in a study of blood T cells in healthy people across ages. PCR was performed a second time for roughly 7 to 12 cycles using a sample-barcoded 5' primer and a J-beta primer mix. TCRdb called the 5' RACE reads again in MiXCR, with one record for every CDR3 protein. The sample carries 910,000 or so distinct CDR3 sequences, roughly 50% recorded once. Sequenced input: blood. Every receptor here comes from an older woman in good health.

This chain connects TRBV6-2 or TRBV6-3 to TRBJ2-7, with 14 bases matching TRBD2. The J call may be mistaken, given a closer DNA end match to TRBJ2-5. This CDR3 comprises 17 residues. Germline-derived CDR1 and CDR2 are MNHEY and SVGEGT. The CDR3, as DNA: TGTGCCAGCAGTTCCGGCCGGACTAGCGGGAGGTCGAAGACCCAGTACTTC. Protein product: CASSSGRTSGRSKTQYF.

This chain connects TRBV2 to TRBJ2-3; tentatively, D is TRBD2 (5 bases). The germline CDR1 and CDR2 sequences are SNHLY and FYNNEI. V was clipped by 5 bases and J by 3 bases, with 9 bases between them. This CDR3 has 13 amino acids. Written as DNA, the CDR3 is TGTGCCAGCAGTAACGGACTGACAGATACGCAGTATTTT. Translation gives CASSNGLTDTQYF. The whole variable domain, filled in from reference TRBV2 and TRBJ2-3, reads EPEVTQTPSHQVTQMGQEVILRCVPISNHLYFYWYRQILGQKVEFLVSFYNNEISEKSEIFDDQFSVERPDGSNFTLKIRSTKLEDSAMYFCASSNGLTDTQYFGPGTRLTVL.

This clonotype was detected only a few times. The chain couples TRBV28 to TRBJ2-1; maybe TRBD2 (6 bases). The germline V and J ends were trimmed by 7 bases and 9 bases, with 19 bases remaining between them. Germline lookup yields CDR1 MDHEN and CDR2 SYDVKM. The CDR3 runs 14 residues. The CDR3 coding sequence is TGTGCCAGCAACGGGGATCGGGTCGGGGGTGAGCAGTTCTTC. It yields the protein CASNGDRVGGEQFF.

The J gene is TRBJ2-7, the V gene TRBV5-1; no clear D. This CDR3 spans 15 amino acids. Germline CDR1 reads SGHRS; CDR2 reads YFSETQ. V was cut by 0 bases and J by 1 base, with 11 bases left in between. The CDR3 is CASSLASGWSYEQYF. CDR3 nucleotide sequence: TGCGCCAGCAGCTTGGCCAGTGGGTGGTCCTACGAGCAGTACTTC.

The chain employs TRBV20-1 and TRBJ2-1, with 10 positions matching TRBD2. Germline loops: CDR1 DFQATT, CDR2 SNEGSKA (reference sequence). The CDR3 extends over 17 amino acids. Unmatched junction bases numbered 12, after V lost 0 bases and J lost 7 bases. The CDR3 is CSARDLLSGRVRNEQFF. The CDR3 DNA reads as TGCAGTGCTAGAGATCTTCTCAGCGGGAGGGTAAGGAATGAGCAGTTCTTC.

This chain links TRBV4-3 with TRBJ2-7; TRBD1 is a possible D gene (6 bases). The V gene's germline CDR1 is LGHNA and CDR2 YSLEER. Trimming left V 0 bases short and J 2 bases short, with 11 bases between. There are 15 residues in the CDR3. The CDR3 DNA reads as TGCGCCAGCAGCCAAGAGCCGGGACAACCCTACGAGCAGTACTTC. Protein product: CASSQEPGQPYEQYF.

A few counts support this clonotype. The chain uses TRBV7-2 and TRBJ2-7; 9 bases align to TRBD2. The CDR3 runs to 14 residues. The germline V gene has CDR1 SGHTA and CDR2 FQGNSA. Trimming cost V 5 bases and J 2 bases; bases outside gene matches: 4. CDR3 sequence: CASSRLAAAYEQYF. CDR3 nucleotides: TGTGCCAGCAGCAGACTAGCGGCCGCCTACGAGCAGTACTTC.

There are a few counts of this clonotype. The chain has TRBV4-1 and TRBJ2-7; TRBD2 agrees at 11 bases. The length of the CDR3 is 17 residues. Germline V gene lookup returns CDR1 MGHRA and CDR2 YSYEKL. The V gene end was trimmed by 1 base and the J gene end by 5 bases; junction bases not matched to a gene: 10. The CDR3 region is CASSQGLAGSILNEQYF. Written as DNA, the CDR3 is TGCGCCAGCAGCCAAGGACTAGCGGGGTCGATCCTAAACGAGCAGTACTTC.

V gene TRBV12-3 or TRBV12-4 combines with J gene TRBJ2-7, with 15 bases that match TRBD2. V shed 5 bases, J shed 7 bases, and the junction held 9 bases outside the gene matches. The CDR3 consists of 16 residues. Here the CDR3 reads CASSHPGLAGGGEQYF. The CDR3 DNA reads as TGTGCCAGCAGTCATCCGGGACTAGCGGGAGGAGGAGAGCAGTACTTC.

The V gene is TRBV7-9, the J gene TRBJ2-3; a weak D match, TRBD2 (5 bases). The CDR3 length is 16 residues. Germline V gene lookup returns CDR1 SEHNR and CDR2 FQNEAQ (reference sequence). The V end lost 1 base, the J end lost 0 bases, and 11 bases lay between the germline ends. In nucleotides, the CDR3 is TGTGCCAGCAGCTTAGTGCCGGGGTCGAGCACAGATACGCAGTATTTT. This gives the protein CASSLVPGSSTDTQYF.

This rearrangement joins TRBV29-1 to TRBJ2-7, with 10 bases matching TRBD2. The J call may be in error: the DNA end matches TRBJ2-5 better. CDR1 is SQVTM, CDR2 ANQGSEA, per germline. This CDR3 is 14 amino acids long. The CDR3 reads CSVEKAGGPGTQYF. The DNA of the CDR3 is TGCAGCGTTGAAAAAGCGGGAGGGCCTGGGACCCAGTACTTC.

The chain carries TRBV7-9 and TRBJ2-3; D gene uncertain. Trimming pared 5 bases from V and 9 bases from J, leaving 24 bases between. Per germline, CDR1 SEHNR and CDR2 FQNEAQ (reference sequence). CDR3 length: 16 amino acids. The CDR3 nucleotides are TGTGCCAGCAGCCCTCAGCTGCCCCACCAAAGAGGCACGCAGTATTTT. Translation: CASSPQLPHQRGTQYF.

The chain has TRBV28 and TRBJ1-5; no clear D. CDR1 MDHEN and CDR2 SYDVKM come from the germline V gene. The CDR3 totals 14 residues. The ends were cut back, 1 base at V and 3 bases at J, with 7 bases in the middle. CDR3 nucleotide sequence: TGTGCCAGCAGTTTATTAGGAATCAATCAGCCCCAGCATTTT. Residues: CASSLLGINQPQHF.

The CDR3 here is CASSVPRTGVTNEKLFF. The CDR3 bases are TGTGCCAGCAGTGTACCCCGGACAGGGGTGACTAATGAAAAACTGTTTTTT. The chain joins TRBV27 to TRBJ1-4, with 9 bases identical to TRBD1. After removal of 5 bases from V and 2 bases from J, the junction contained 9 bases not matched to a gene. The CDR3 covers 17 residues. Germline-derived CDR1 and CDR2 are MNHEY and SMNVEV (reference sequence).

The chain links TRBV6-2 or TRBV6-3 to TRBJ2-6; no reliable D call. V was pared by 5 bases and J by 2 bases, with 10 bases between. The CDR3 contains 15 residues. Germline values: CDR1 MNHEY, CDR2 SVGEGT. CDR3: CASSLTAPGANVLTF. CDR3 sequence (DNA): TGTGCCAGCAGTCTTACAGCCCCTGGGGCCAACGTCCTGACTTTC.

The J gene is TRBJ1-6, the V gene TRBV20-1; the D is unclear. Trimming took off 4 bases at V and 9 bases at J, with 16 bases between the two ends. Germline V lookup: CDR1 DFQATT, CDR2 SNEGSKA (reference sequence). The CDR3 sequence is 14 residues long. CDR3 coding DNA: TGCAGTGCTATAAAGGGTGGACCACCTTCACCCCTCCACTTT. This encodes CSAIKGGPPSPLHF.

The CDR3 sequence: CATRAGDIQYF. As DNA, the CDR3 is TGTGCCACTCGGGCGGGGGACATTCAGTACTTC. The V call is TRBV12-3 or TRBV12-4, the J call TRBJ2-5; 7 nucleotides agree with TRBD2. The closer fit of TRBJ2-4 to the DNA end suggests the J call may be wrong. This CDR3 is 11 amino acids long.

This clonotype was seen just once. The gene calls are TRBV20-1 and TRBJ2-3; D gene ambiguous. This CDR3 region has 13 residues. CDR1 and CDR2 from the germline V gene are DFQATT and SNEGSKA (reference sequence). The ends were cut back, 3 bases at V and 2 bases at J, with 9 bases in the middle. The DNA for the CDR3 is TGCAGTGCTAGTCAGCGAAACACAGATACGCAGTATTTT. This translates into CSASQRNTDTQYF.

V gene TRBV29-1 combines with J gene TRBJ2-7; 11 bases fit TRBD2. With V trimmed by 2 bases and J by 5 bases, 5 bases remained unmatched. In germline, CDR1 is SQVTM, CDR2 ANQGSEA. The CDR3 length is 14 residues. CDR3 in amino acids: CSVERLAGRHEQYF. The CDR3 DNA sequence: TGCAGCGTTGAAAGACTAGCGGGGCGTCACGAGCAGTACTTC.

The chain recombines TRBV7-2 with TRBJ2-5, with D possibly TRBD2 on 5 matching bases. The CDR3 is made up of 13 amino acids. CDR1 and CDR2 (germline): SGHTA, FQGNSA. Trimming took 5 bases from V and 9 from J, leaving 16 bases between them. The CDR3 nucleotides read TGTGCCAGCAGCCACAGTTATGAGAGGGCCCAGTACTTC. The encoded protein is CASSHSYERAQYF.

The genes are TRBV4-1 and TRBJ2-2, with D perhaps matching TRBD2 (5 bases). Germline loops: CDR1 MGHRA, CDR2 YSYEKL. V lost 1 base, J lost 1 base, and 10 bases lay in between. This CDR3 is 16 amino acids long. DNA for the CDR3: TGCGCCAGCAGCCAAGTGGGAAGCGGGAACACCGGGGAGCTGTTTTTT. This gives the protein CASSQVGSGNTGELFF.

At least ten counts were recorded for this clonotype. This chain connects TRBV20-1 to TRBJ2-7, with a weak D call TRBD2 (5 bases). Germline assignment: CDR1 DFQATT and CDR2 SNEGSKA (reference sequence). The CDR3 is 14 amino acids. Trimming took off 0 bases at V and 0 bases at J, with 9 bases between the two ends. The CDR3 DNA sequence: TGCAGTGCTAGAGACAGGAGGAGCTCCTACGAGCAGTACTTC. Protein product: CSARDRRSSYEQYF.

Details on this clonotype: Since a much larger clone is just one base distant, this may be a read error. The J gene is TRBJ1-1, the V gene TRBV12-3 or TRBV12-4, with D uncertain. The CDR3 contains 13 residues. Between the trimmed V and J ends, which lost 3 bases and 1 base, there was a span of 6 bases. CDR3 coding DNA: TGTGCCAGCAGTTTCAGGAAGAACACTGAAGCTTTCTTT. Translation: CASSFRKNTEAFF.